This T cell receptor beta chain was retrieved from a study of Ad26.COV2.S vaccination and SARS-CoV-2 variants. For the study at large: Participants got Ad26.COV2.S intramuscularly, once or twice 56 days apart.

TCRdb keeps only in-frame clones here, not all; method: immunoSEQ multiplex PCR. The sample lists about 350,000 clones, 75% to 90% occurring once. Treatment given: some 20 received Ad26.COV2.S at low or high dose, single or two shots; a few received placebo; per-sample allocation not given. On day 63 after the first injection, vaccine and placebo recipients gave samples. In Boston, an adult donor aged 18-55 years took part. Notes on the study in general: Reported post-vaccination CD8+ and CD4+ T cell responses to spike showed substantial breadth.

As concerns this clone: What it binds is unknown.

The CDR3 spans 13 residues. V was trimmed by 1 base and J by 5 bases, leaving 11 bases between them. Germline CDR1 SQVTM, CDR2 ANQGSEA. Source: peripheral blood, taken in a trial of Ad26.COV2.S vaccine versus placebo. The TCR originated in a person between 18 and 65 years old who received the Ad26.COV2.S COVID-19 vaccine or a placebo. V gene TRBV29-1 combines with J gene TRBJ1-1, with D perhaps TRBD1 (5 bases). CDR3 DNA sequence: TGCAGCGTTGAAGTAGGGGTGGGGACTGAAGCTTTCTTT. It codes for CSVEVGVGTEAFF.